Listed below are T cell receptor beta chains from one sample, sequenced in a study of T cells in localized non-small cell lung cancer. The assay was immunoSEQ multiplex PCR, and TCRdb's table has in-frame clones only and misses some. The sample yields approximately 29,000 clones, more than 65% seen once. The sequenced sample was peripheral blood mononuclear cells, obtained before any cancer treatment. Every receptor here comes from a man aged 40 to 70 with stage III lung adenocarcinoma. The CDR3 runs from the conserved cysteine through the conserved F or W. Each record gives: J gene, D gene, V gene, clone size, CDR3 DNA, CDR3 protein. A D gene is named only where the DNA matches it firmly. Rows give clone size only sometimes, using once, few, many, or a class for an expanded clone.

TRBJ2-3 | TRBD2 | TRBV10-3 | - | TGTGCCATCAGTGAGAACCTGGGACTAGCGGGGGGAGGGGATACGCAGTATTTT | CAISENLGLAGGGDTQYF
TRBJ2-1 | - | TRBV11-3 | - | TGTGCCAGCAGCCGTAACTCGGGCAATGAGCAGTTCTTC | CASSRNSGNEQFF
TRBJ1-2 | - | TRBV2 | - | TGTGCCAGCATACTCCTCCGGGCGGATGGCTACACCTTC | CASILLRADGYTF
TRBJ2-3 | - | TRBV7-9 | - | TGTGCCAGCAGCTTAGCGCAGATTAACACAGATACGCAGTATTTT | CASSLAQINTDTQYF
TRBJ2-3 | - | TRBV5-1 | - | TGCGCCAGCAGCTCCGGGACCCCACGAGATACGCAGTATTTT | CASSSGTPRDTQYF
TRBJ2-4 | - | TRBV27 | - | TGTGCCAGCTACCCCTTCGGGACGGCGGGGAACAAAAACATTCAGTACTTC | CASYPFGTAGNKNIQYF
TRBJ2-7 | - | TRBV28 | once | TGTGCCAGCAGTCTGGCAGGACTGGGGCAGTACTTC | CASSLAGLGQYF
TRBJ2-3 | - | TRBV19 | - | TGTGCCACCCTCAAGAGAGATACGCAGTATTTT | CATLKRDTQYF
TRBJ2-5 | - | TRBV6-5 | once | TGTGCCAGCAGTTACTTTTCTGGGGGCGCGCAGACCCAGTACTTC | CASSYFSGGAQTQYF
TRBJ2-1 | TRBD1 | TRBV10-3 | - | TGTGCCATCAGGAGACAGGGGTCGGTGGACAATGAGCAGTTCTTC | CAIRRQGSVDNEQFF
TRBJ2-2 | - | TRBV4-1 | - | TGCGCCAGCAGCCAAGAAGTAGCTTGGGAGGCGGGTACCGGGGAGCTGTTTTTT | CASSQEVAWEAGTGELFF
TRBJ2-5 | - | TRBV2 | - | TGTGCCAGCAGTGAAGAGCAGACCCAGTACTTC | CASSEEQTQYF
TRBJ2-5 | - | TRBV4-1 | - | TGCGCCAGCAGCGCTACAGGGCCCCAAGAGACCCAGTACTTC | CASSATGPQETQYF
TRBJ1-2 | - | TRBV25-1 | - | TGTGCCACCCAGCAAGGGGGGCAAATGTCAGGCTATGGCTACACCTTC | CATQQGGQMSGYGYTF
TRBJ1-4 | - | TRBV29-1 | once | TGCAGCGTAAGGAGTAATGAAAAACTGTTTTTT | CSVRSNEKLFF
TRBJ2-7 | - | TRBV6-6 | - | TGTGCCAGCGGAGATAGGAGGTACGAGCAGTACTTC | CASGDRRYEQYF
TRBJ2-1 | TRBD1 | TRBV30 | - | TGTGCCTGGAAAGGGACAGGGGGTAATGAGCAGTTCTTC | CAWKGTGGNEQFF
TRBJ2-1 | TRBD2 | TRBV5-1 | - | TGCGCCAGCAGCTGGGGACTAGCGGTGGGCAATGAGCAGTTCTTC | CASSWGLAVGNEQFF
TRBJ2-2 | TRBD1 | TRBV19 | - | TGTGCCAGTAGACTTGGGACAGGGGACTCGAACACCGGGGAGCTGTTTTTT | CASRLGTGDSNTGELFF
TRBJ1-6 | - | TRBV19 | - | TGTGCCAGTAGTATAGAAGAGCGATCACCCCTCCACTTT | CASSIEERSPLHF
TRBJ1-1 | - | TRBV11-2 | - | TGTGCCAGCAGCGCGGACATCATGAACACTGAAGCTTTCTTT | CASSADIMNTEAFF
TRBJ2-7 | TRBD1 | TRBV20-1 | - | TGCAGTGCTCGGGACAGCTACGAGCAGTACTTC | CSARDSYEQYF
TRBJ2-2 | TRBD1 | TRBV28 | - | TGTGCCAGCCTACGGACAGGGAGGACCGGGGAGCTGTTTTTT | CASLRTGRTGELFF
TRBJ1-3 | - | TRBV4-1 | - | TGCGCCAGCAGCCAAGCTGGGCAGATTGGAAACACCATATATTTT | CASSQAGQIGNTIYF
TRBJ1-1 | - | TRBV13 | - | TGTGCCAGCAGCCCCCGGGGTAGGAACACTGAAGCTTTCTTT | CASSPRGRNTEAFF
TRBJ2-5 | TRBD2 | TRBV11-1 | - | TGTGCCAGCAGCTCGACTAGCGGGAAGTTTCGGGCGGAGACCCAGTACTTC | CASSSTSGKFRAETQYF
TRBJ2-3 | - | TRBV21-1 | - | TGTGCCAGCAGCAAAGCGTGGGAGAACACAGATACGCAGTATTTT | CASSKAWENTDTQYF
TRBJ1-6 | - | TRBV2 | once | TGTGCCAGCAGTGGAGGTTCTAATTCACCCCTCCACTTT | CASSGGSNSPLHF
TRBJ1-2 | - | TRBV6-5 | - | TGTGCCAGCGGCCAGGCGGGGGGCCAGCTCTATGGCTACACCTTC | CASGQAGGQLYGYTF
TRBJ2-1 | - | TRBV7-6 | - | TGTGCCAGCAGCTTAGGTAGCCAAAACAATGAGCAGTTCTTC | CASSLGSQNNEQFF
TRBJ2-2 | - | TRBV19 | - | TGTGCCAGTAGCGTTAGTCGACCTAACACCGGGGAGCTGTTTTTT | CASSVSRPNTGELFF
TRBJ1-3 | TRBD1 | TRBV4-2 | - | TGTGCCAGCAGCCAGGGACAGTCAAGGGGAAACACCATATATTTT | CASSQGQSRGNTIYF
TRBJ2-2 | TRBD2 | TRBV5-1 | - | TGCGCCAGCAGCTTAAGCGGGGGTCGAACCGGGGAGCTGTTTTTT | CASSLSGGRTGELFF
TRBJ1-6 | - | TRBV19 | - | TGTGCCAGTAGTATAGATGAGGAGGGCTGGTCACCCCTCCACTTT | CASSIDEEGWSPLHF
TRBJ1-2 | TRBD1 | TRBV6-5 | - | TGTGCCAGCAGAGCCGGGGACAGGGAGAGCTATGGCTACACCTTC | CASRAGDRESYGYTF
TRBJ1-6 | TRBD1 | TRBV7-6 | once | TGTGCCAGCAGCCCGGGACAGGCTAATTCACCCCTCCACTTT | CASSPGQANSPLHF
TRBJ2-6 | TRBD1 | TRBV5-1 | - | TGCGCCAGCAGCTTGGAGATAGTGACAGGGATCCGCTCTGGGGCCAACGTCCTGACTTTC | CASSLEIVTGIRSGANVLTF
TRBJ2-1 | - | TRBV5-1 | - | TGCGCCAGCACCCCCAACAGTTATTCCTACAATGAGCAGTTCTTC | CASTPNSYSYNEQFF
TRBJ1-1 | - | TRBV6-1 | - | TGTGCCAGCAGTGAAATTGCCGGATCGAACACTGAAGCTTTCTTT | CASSEIAGSNTEAFF
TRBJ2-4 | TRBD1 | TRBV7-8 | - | TGTGCCAGCAGCTTATCCCCAAGACAGGGATCCAAAAACATTCAGTACTTC | CASSLSPRQGSKNIQYF